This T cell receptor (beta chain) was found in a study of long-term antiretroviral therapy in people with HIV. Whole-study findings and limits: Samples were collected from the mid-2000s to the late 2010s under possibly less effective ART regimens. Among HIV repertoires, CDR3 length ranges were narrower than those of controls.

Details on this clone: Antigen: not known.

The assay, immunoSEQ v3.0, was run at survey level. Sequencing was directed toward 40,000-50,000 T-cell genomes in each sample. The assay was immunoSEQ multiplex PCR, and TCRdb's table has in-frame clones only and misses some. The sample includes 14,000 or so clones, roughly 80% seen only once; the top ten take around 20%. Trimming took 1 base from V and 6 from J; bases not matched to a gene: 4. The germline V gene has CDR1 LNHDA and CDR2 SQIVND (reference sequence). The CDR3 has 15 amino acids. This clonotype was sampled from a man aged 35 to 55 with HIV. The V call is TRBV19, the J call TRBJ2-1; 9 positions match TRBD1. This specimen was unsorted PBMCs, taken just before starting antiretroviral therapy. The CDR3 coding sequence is TGTGCCAGTAGTATAGGACAGGGGGGTGTCAATGAGCAGTTCTTC. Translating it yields CASSIGQGGVNEQFF.